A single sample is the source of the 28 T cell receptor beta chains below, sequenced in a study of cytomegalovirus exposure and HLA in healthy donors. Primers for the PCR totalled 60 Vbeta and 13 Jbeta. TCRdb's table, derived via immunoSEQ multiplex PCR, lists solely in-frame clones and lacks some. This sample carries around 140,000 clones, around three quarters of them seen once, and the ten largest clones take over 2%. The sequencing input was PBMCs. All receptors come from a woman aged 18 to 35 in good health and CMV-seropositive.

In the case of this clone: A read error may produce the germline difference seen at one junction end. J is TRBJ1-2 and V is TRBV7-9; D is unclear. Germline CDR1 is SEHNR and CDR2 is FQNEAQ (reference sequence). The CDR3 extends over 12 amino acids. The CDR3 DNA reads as TGTTCCAGCAGCTTTATGGAGGGTGGCTACACCTTC. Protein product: CSSSFMEGGYTF.

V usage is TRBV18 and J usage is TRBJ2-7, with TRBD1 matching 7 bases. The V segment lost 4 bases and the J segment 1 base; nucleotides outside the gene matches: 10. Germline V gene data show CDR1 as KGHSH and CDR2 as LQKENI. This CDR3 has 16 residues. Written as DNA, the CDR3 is TGTGCCAGCTCACACTCGAGACAGGGTGGGTCCTACGAGCAGTACTTC. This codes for CASSHSRQGGSYEQYF.

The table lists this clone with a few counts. This chain's CDR3 is CASRTGTSGVFGTQYF. In DNA form, the CDR3 reads TGTGCCAGCAGAACCGGGACTAGCGGGGTTTTCGGGACCCAGTACTTC. V gene TRBV7-2 combines with J gene TRBJ2-5; TRBD2 matches 13 bases. The J segment lost 7 bases and the V segment lost 6 bases, leaving 11 bases of the junction unmatched. The length of the CDR3 is 16 residues. From germline, CDR1 is SGHTA and CDR2 FQGNSA.

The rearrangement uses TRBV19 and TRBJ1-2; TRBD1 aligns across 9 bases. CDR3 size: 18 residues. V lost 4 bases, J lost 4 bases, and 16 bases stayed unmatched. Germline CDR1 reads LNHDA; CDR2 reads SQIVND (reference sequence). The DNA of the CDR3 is TGTGCCAGTAGTAGCCCTCCTACGGGGACAGGGAATGGCTATGGCTACACCTTC. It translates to CASSSPPTGTGNGYGYTF. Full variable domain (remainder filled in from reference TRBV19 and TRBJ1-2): DGGITQSPKYLFRKEGQNVTLSCEQNLNHDAMYWYRQDPGQGLRLIYYSQIVNDFQKGDIAEGYSVSREKKESFPLTVTSAQKNPTAFYLCASSSPPTGTGNGYGYTFGSGTRLTVV.

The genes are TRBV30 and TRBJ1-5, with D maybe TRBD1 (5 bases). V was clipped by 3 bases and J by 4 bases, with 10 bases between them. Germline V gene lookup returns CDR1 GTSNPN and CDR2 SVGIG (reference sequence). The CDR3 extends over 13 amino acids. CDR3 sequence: CAWSRRQNQPQHF. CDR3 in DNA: TGTGCCTGGAGCCGTAGACAGAATCAGCCCCAGCATTTT.

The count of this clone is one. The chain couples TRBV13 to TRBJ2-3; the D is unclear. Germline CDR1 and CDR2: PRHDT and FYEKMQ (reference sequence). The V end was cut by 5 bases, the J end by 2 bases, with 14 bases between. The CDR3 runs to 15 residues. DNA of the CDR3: TGTGCCAGCAGCCAGCGCTTAAGCTACACAGATACGCAGTATTTT. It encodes CASSQRLSYTDTQYF.

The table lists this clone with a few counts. As DNA, the CDR3 is TGCGCCAGCAGCTTGGAGGGACAGGGGACCTCACCCCTCCACTTT. This translates into CASSLEGQGTSPLHF. This rearrangement joins TRBV5-1 to TRBJ1-6; 10 bases map to TRBD1. Germline loops: CDR1 SGHRS, CDR2 YFSETQ. The V segment lost 0 bases and the J segment 10 bases; nucleotides outside the gene matches: 4. The CDR3 sequence is 15 residues long.

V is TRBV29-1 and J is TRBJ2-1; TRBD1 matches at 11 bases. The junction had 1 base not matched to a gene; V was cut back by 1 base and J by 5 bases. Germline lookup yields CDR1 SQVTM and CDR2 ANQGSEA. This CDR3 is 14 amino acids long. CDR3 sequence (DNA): TGCAGCGTTGAAGGGGACAGGGGGGACAATGAGCAGTTCTTC. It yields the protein CSVEGDRGDNEQFF.

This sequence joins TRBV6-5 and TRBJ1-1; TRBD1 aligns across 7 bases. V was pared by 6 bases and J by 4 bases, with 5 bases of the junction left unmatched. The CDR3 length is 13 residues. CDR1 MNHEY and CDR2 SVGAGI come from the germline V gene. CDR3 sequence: CASSRDRATEAFF. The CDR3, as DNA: TGTGCCAGCAGCCGCGACAGGGCCACTGAAGCTTTCTTT.

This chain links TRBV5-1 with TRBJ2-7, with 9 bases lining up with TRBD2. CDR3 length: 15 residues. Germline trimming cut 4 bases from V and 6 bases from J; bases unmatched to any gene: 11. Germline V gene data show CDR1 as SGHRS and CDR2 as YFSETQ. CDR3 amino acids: CASSVTIAGASEQYF. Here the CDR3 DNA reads TGCGCCAGCAGCGTTACTATAGCGGGGGCTAGCGAGCAGTACTTC.

This CDR3 is CATSRGGLYNSPLHF. The DNA of the CDR3 is TGTGCCACCAGTCGGGGGGGGCTCTATAATTCACCCCTCCACTTT. The chain employs TRBV15 and TRBJ1-6, with TRBD1 as a possible D gene (6 bases). Trimming pared 6 bases from V and 3 bases from J, leaving 12 bases between. This CDR3 comprises 15 residues. Germline lookup yields CDR1 LNHNV and CDR2 YYDKDF (reference sequence).

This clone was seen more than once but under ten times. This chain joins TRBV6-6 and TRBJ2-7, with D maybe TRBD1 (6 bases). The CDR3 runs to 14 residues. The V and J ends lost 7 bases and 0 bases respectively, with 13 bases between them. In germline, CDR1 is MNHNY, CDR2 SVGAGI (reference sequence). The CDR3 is CASNIQGPSYEQYF. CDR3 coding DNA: TGTGCCAGCAACATACAGGGACCCTCCTACGAGCAGTACTTC.

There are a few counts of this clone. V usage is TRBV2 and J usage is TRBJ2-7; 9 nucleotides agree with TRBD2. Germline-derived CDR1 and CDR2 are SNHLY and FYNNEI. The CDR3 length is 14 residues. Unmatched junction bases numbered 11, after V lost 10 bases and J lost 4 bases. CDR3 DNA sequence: TGTGCCACCTCCCGGATTAGCGGGGGTTACGAGCAGTACTTC. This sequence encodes CATSRISGGYEQYF.

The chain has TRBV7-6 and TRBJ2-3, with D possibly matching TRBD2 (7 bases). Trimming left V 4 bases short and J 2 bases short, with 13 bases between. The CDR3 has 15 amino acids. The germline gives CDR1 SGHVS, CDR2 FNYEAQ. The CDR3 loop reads CASSSLGGPTDTQYF. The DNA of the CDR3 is TGTGCCAGCAGCTCTCTCGGGGGGCCCACAGATACGCAGTATTTT.

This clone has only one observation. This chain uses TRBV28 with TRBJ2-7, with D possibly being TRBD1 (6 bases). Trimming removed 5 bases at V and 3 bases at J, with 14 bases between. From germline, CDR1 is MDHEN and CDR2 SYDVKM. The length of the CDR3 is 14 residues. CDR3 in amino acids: CASSPPQGYYEQYF. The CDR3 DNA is TGTGCCAGCAGTCCACCCCAGGGGTACTACGAGCAGTACTTC.

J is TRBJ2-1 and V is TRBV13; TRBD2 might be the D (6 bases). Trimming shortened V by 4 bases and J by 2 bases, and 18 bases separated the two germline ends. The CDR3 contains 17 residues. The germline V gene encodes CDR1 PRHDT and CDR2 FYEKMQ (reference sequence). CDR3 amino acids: CASSSRAASAAYNEQFF. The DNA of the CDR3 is TGTGCCAGCAGCTCTCGTGCGGCTAGCGCGGCCTACAATGAGCAGTTCTTC. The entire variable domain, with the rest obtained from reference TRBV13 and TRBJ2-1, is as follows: AAGVIQSPRHLIKEKRETATLKCYPIPRHDTVYWYQQGPGQDPQFLISFYEKMQSDKGSIPDRFSAQQFSDYHSELNMSSLELGDSALYFCASSSRAASAAYNEQFFGPGTRLTVL.

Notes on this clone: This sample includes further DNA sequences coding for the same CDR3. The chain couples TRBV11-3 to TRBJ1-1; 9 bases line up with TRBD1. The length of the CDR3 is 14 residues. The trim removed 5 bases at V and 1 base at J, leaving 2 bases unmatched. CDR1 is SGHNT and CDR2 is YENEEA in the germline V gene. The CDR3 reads CASSPGQGNTEAFF. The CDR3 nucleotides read TGTGCCAGCAGCCCGGGACAGGGGAACACTGAAGCTTTCTTT.

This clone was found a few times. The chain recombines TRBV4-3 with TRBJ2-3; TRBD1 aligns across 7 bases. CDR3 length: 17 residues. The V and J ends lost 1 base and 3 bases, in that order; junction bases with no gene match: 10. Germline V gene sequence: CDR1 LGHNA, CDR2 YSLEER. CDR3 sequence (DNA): TGCGCCAGCAGCCAAGCCTCCAGGGGGTCGGGGACAGATACGCAGTATTTT. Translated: CASSQASRGSGTDTQYF.

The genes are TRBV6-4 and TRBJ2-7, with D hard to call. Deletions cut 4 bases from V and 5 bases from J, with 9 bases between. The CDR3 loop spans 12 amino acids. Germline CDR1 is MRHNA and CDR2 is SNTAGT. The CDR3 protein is CASSGHIHEQYF. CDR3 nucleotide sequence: TGTGCCAGCAGTGGGCATATTCACGAGCAGTACTTC.

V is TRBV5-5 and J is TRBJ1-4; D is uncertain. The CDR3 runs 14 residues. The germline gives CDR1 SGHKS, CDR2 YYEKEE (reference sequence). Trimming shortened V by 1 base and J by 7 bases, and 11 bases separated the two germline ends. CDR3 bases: TGTGCCAGCAGCTTGTTTGGGTCGGGTGAAAAACTGTTTTTT. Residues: CASSLFGSGEKLFF.

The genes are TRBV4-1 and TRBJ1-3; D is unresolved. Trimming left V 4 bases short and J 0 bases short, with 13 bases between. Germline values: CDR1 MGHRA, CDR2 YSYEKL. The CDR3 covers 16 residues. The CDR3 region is CASSLTLPVSGNTIYF. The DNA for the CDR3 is TGCGCCAGCAGCCTCACCCTACCGGTCTCTGGAAACACCATATATTTT.

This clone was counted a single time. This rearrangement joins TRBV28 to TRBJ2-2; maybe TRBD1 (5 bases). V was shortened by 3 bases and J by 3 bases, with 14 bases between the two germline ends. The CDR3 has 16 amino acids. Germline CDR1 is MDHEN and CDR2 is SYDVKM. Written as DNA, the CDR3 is TGTGCCAGCAGTTTTCGAGCAGGGCGGTACACCGGGGAGCTGTTTTTT. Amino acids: CASSFRAGRYTGELFF.

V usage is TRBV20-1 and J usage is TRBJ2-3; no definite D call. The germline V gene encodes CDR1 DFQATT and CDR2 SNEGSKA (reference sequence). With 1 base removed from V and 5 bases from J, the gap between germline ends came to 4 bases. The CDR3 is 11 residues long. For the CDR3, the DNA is TGCAGTGCTAGAGTTCTAGATACGCAGTATTTT. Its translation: CSARVLDTQYF.

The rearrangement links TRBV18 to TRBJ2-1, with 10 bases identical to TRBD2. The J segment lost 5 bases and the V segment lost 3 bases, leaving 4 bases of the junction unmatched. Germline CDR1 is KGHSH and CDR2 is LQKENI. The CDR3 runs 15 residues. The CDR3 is CASSPRTSGNNEQFF. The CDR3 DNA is TGTGCCAGCTCACCGAGGACTAGCGGTAACAATGAGCAGTTCTTC.

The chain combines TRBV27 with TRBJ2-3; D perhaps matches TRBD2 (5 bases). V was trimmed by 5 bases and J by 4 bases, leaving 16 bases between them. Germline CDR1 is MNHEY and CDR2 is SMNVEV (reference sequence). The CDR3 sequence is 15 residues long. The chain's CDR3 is CASSGGLGVADTQYF. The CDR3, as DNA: TGTGCCAGCAGTGGAGGACTTGGGGTCGCAGATACGCAGTATTTT.

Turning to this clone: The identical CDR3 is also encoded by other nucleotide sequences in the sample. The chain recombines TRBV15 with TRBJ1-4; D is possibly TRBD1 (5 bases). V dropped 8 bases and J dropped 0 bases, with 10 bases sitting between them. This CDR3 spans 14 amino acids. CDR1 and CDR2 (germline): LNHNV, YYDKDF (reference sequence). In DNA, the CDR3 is TGTGCCACCTCGCGGGGGGCAACTAATGAAAAACTGTTTTTT. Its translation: CATSRGATNEKLFF.

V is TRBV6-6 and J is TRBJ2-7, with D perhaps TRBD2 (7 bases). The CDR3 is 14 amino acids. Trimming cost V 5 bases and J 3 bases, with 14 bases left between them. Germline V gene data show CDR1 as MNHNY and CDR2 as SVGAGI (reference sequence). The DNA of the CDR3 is TGTGCCAGCAGTACAAACAGGGACTACTACGAGCAGTACTTC. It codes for CASSTNRDYYEQYF.

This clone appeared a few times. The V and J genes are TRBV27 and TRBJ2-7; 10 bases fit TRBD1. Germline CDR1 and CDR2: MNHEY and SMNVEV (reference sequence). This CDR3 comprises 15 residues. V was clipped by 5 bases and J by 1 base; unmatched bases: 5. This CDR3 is CASSAGTGVSYEQYF. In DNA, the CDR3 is TGTGCCAGCAGTGCAGGGACAGGGGTTTCCTACGAGCAGTACTTC.